This TCR beta chain appears in the sequencing data of a study of cytomegalovirus exposure and HLA in healthy donors. The PCR ran on 60 Vbeta and 13 Jbeta primers. Sequencing used immunoSEQ multiplex PCR; TCRdb keeps in-frame clones, though not all of them. There are roughly 98,000 clones in the sample; 70% to 80% occur only once, and approximately 3.5% lies in the top ten. A remark on this clone: Its matching antigen is unknown.

Findings of the study overall: Later on, analysis showed that most CMV-associated TCR beta chains appeared to be HLA-restricted.

Germline V gene lookup returns CDR1 ENHRY and CDR2 SYGVKD. There are 16 residues in the CDR3. The V segment lost 7 bases and the J segment 7 bases; nucleotides outside the gene matches: 15. The chain has TRBV10-3 and TRBJ1-4; 7 bases agree with TRBD1. This receptor was obtained from a middle-aged man in good health and CMV-seronegative. Material for sequencing was PBMCs. CDR3 DNA: TGTGCCATCACCTACGACAGGGACGTGATTAGTGAAAAACTGTTTTTT. Translating gives CAITYDRDVISEKLFF.